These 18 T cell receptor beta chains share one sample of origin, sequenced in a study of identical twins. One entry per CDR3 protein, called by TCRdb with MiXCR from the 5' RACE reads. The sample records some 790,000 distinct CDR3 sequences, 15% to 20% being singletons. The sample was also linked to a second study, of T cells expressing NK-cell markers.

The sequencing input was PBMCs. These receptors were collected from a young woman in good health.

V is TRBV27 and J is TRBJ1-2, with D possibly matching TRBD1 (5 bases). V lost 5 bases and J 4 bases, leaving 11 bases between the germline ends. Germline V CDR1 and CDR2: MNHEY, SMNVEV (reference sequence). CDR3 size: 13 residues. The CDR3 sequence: CASSDGTAYGYTF. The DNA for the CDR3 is TGTGCCAGCAGTGACGGGACGGCCTATGGCTACACCTTC.

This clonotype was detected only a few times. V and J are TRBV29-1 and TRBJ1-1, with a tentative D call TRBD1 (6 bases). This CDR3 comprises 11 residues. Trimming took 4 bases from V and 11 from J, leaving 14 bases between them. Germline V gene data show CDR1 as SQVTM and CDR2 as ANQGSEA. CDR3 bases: TGCAGCGTTGTGGGGGCAACCTACGCTTTCTTT. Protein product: CSVVGATYAFF. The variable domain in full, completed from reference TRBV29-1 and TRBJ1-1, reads SAVISQKPSRDICQRGTSLTIQCQVDSQVTMMFWYRQQPGQSLTLIATANQGSEATYESGFVIDKFPISRPNLTFSTLTVSNMSPEDSSIYLCSVVGATYAFFGQGTRLTVV.

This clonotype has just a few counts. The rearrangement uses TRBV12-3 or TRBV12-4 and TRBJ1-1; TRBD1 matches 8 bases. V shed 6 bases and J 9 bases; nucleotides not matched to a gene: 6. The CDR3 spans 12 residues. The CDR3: CASSHRDRQAFF. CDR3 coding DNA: TGTGCCAGCAGCCACCGGGACAGGCAAGCTTTCTTT.

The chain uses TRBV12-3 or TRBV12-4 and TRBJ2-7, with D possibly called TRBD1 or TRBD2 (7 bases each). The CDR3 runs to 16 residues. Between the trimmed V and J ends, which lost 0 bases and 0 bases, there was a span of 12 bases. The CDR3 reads CASSLAQGGGSYEQYF. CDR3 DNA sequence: TGTGCCAGCAGTTTAGCGCAGGGGGGGGGCTCCTACGAGCAGTACTTC.

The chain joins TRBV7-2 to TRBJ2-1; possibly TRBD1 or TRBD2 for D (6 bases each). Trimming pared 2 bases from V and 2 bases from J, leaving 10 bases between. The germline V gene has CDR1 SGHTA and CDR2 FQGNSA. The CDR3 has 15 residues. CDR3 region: CASSLIGGAYNEQFF. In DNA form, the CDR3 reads TGTGCCAGCAGCTTAATCGGGGGCGCCTACAATGAGCAGTTCTTC.

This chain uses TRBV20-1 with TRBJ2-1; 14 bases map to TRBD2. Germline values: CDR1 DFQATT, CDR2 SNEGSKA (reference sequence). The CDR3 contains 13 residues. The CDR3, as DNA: TGCATTGCGGGACTAGCGGGAGCGAATGAGCAGTTCTTC. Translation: CIAGLAGANEQFF.

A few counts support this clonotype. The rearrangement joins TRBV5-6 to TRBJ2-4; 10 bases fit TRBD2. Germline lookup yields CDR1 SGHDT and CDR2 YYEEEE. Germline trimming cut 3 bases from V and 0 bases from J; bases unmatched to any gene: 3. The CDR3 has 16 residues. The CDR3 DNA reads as TGTGCCAGCAGCTCTGGACTAGCGGTAGCCAAAAACATTCAGTACTTC. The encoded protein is CASSSGLAVAKNIQYF.

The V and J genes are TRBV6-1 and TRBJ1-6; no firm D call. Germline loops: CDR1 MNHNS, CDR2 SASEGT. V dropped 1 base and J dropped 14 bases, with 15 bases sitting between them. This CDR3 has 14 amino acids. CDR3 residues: CASSEDSGFGALHF. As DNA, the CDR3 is TGTGCCAGCAGTGAAGACTCGGGGTTCGGGGCCCTCCACTTT.

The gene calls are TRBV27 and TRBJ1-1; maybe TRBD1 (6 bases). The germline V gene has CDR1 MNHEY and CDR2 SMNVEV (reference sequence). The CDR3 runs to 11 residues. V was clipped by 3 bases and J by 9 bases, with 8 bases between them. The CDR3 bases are TGTGCCAGCAGTTTTGGGGGGCAAGCTTTCTTT. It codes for CASSFGGQAFF.

CDR3 DNA: TGTGCCAGCGGCAAAACACAGGGGGTACAAGAGACCCAGTACTTC. Protein product: CASGKTQGVQETQYF. J is TRBJ2-5 and V is TRBV3-1, with 8 bases identical to TRBD1. The CDR3 spans 15 residues. Germline values: CDR1 LGHDT, CDR2 YNNKEL (reference sequence). Trimming removed 8 bases from V and 2 bases from J; junction bases left unmatched: 10.

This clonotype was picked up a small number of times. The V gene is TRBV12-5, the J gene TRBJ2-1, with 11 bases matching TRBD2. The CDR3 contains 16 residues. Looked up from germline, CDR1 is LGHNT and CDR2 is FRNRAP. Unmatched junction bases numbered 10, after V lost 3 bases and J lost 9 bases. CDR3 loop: CASGFGTSGSTIEQFF. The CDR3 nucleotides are TGTGCTAGTGGTTTCGGCACTAGCGGGAGTACCATTGAGCAGTTCTTC.

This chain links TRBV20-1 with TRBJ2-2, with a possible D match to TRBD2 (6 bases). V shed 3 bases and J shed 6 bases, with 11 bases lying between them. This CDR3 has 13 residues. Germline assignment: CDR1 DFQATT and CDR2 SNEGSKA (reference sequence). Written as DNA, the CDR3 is TGCAGTGCTAGGGACGGGAGAGCCGGGGAGCTGTTTTTT. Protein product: CSARDGRAGELFF.

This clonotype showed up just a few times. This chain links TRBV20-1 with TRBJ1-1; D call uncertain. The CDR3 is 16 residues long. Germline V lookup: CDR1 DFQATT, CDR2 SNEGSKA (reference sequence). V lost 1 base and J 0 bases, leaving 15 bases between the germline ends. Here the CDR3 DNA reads TGCAGTGCTAGAGGTTGGCAGAGAGGGATGAACACTGAAGCTTTCTTT. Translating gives CSARGWQRGMNTEAFF.

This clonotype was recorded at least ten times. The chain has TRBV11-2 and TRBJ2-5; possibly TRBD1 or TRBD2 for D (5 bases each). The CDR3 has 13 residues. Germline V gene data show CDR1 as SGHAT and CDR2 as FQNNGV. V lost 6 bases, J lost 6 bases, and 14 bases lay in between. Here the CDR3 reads CASRRAGRKTQYF. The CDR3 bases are TGTGCCAGCAGGCGCGCAGGGAGAAAGACCCAGTACTTC.

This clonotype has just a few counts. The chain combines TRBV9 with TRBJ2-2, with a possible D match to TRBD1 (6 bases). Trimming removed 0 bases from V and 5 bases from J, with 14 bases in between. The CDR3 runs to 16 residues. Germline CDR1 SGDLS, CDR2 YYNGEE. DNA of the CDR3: TGTGCCAGCAGCGTAGAAGAAGGGGGTATAACCGGGGAGCTGTTTTTT. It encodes CASSVEEGGITGELFF. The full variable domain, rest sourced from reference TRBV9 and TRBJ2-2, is DSGVTQTPKHLITATGQRVTLRCSPRSGDLSVYWYQQSLDQGLQFLIQYYNGEERAKGNILERFSAQQFPDLHSELNLSSLELGDSALYFCASSVEEGGITGELFFGEGSRLTVL.

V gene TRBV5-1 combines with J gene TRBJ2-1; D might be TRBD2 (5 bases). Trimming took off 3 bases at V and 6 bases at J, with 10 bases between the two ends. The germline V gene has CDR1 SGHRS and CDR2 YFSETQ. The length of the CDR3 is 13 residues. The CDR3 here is CASSWFEGNEQFF. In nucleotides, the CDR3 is TGCGCCAGCAGCTGGTTCGAGGGCAATGAGCAGTTCTTC. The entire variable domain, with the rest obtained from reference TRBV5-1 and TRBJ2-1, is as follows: KAGVTQTPRYLIKTRGQQVTLSCSPISGHRSVSWYQQTPGQGLQFLFEYFSETQRNKGNFPGRFSGRQFSNSRSEMNVSTLELGDSALYLCASSWFEGNEQFFGPGTRLTVL.

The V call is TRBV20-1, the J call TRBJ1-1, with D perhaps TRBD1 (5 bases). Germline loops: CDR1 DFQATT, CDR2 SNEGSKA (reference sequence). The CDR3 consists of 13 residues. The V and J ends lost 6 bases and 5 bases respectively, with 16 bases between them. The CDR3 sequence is CSAFREWGTEAFF. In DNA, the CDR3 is TGCAGTGCCTTCAGGGAATGGGGAACTGAAGCTTTCTTT.

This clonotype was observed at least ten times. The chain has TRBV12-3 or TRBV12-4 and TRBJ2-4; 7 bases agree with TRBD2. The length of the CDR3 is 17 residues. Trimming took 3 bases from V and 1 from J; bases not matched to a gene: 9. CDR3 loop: CASSFRGGSLAKNIQYF. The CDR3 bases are TGTGCCAGCAGTTTTAGAGGCGGGAGCCTTGCCAAAAACATTCAGTACTTC.